This T cell receptor (beta chain) was retrieved from a study of CD4 T cells in relation to SARS-CoV-2 and coronaviruses. Study in general: PBMCs were cultured with antigen for roughly nine days before TCR beta sequencing. The restricting HLA molecule for shared crossreactive spike epitopes was mapped.

The CDR3 is 12 amino acids. The ends were cut back, 6 bases at V and 0 bases at J, with 8 bases in the middle. CDR1 and CDR2 from the germline V gene are SQVTM and ANQGSEA. Some clones are missing from TCRdb's copy, which holds only in-frame ones; the method was immunoSEQ multiplex PCR. The repertoire includes around 20,000 clones, about 77% of them detected once, and 19% sits in the top ten. Note on this clone: As yet, its antigen is unknown.

The unexposed donors gave CD4+ T cells in about 2010-2019, prior to COVID-19. CD4+ T cells were isolated from the cells after roughly 11 days of culture. Cells permitting, SARS-CoV-2 S/N and four cold-coronavirus spikes were tested on unexposed-donor CD4+ T cells. The sample taken for sequencing was CD4+ T cells from PBMCs, cultured in vitro. The receptor's source is a human donor in good health. The chain recombines TRBV29-1 with TRBJ1-1; D gene ambiguous. The CDR3 bases are TGCAGCGTCAAAGGACTGAACACTGAAGCTTTCTTT. Translation: CSVKGLNTEAFF.